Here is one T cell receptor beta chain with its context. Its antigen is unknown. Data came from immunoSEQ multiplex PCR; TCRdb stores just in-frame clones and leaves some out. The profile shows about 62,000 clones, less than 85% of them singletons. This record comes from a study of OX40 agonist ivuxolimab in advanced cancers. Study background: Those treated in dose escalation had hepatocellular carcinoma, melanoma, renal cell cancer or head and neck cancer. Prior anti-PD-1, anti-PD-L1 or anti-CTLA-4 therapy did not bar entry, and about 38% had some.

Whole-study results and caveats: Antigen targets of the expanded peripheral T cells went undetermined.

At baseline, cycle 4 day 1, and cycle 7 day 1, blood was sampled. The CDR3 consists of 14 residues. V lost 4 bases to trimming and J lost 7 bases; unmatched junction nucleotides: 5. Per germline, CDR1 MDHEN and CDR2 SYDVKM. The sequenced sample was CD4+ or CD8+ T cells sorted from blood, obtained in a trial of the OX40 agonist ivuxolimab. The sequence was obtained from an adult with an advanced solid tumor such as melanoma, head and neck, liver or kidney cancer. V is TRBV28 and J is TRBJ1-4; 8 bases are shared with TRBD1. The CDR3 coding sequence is TGTGCCAGCAGTTCCACAGGGGGGGTTGAAAAACTGTTTTTT. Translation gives CASSSTGGVEKLFF.